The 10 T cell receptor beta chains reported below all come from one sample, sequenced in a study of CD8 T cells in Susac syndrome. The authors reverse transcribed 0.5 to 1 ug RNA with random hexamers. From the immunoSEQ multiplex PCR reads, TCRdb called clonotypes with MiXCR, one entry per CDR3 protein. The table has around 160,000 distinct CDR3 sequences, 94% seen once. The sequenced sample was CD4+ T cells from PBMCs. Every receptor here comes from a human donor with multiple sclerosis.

The CDR3 here is CAWSVGGTYTGELFF. The CDR3 coding sequence is TGTGCCTGGAGTGTGGGGGGTACCTACACCGGGGAGCTGTTTTTT. This chain joins TRBV30 and TRBJ2-2; a weak D match, TRBD2 (6 bases). The CDR3 totals 15 residues. V dropped 0 bases and J dropped 3 bases, with 11 bases sitting between them. Germline CDR1 reads GTSNPN; CDR2 reads SVGIG (reference sequence).

The CDR3 region has the DNA TGCAGCGTTGCTCAGGGAGTGGGAACTGAAGCTTTCTTT. It is translated as CSVAQGVGTEAFF. The chain links TRBV29-1 to TRBJ1-1; possible D gene TRBD1, 5 bases. From germline, CDR1 is SQVTM and CDR2 ANQGSEA. The CDR3 spans 13 residues. Trimming took off 4 bases at V and 5 bases at J, with 14 bases between the two ends.

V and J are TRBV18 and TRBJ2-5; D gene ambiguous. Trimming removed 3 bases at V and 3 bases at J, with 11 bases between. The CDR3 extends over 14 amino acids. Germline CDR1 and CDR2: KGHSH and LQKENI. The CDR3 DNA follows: TGTGCCAGCTCACCGGGCCTGGATAAAGAGACCCAGTACTTC. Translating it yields CASSPGLDKETQYF.

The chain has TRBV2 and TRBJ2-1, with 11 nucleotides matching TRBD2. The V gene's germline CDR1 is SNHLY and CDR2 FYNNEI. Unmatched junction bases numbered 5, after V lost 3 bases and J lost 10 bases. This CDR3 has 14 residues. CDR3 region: CASSDTSGRDEQFF. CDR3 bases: TGTGCCAGCAGTGACACTAGCGGGAGAGACGAGCAGTTCTTC.

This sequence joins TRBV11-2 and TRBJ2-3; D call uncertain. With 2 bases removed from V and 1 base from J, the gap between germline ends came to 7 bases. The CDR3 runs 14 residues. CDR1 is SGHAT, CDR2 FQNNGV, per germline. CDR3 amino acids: CASSLIGGTDTQYF. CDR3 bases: TGTGCCAGCAGCTTAATCGGCGGCACAGATACGCAGTATTTT.

The CDR3 loop reads CSARDVTDQYF. In nucleotides, the CDR3 is TGCAGTGCTAGAGATGTCACGGACCAGTACTTC. V is TRBV20-1 and J is TRBJ2-5; D remains unclear. The CDR3 loop spans 11 amino acids. V gave up 0 bases and J gave up 10 bases, with 9 bases separating them. Germline V gene sequence: CDR1 DFQATT, CDR2 SNEGSKA (reference sequence).

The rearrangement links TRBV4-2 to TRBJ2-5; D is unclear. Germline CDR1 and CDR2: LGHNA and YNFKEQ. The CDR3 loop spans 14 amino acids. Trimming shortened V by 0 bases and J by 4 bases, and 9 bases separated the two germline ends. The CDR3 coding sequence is TGTGCCAGCAGCCAAGATCCGACGGCAGAGACCCAGTACTTC. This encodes CASSQDPTAETQYF.

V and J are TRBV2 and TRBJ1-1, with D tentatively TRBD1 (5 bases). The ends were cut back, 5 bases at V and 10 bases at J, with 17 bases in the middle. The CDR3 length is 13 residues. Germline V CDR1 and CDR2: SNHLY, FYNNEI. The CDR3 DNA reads TGTGCCAGCAGTCCCAGCCCAACGGGGGGAGCTTTCTTT. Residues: CASSPSPTGGAFF.

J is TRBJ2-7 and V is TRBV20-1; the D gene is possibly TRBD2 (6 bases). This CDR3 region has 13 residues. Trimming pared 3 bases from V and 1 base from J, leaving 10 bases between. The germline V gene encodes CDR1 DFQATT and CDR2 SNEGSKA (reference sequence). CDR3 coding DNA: TGCAGTGCTAGGCAGACTAGTTCCTACGAGCAGTACTTC. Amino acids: CSARQTSSYEQYF.

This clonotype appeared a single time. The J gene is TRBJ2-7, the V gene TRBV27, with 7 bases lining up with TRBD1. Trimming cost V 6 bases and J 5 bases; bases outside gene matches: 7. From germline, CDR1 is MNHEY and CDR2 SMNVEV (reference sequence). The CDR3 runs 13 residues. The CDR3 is CASRRDRKDEQYF. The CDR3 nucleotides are TGTGCCAGCAGACGGGACAGAAAGGACGAGCAGTACTTC.